Listed below are T cell receptor beta chains from one sample, sequenced in a study of cytomegalovirus exposure and HLA in healthy donors. Method: immunoSEQ multiplex PCR; TCRdb's copy keeps in-frame clones and lacks some. The table shows about 160,000 clones, with about 80% occurring only once. Material for sequencing was PBMCs. The receptors were gathered from a man aged 25-45 years in good health and CMV-seronegative. Each CDR3 is given with its conserved first and last residue. Fields, in order: clone size, D gene, J gene, CDR3 length, V gene, CDR3 DNA, CDR3 protein. A D gene is named only where the DNA matches it firmly. Not all rows give a size; the values are once, few, many and, for expanded clones, a class.

size: -
D: TRBD2
J: TRBJ2-7
length: 15
V: TRBV5-4
DNA: TGTGCCAGCAGCCCCGGGACTAGAGGGGACTACGAGCAGTACTTC
CDR3: CASSPGTRGDYEQYF

size: few
D: -
J: TRBJ1-1
length: 13
V: TRBV18
DNA: TGTGCCAGCTCACCCTCGGTCGACACTGAAGCTTTCTTT
CDR3: CASSPSVDTEAFF

size: -
D: TRBD1
J: TRBJ2-1
length: 14
V: TRBV7-6
DNA: TGTGCCAGCAGCGCCGGACAGGGGTGGAATGAGCAGTTCTTC
CDR3: CASSAGQGWNEQFF

size: -
D: -
J: TRBJ2-2
length: 13
V: TRBV7-4
DNA: TGTGCCAGCAGCTTCGGTCGAACCGGGGAGCTGTTTTTT
CDR3: CASSFGRTGELFF

size: -
D: -
J: TRBJ2-3
length: 16
V: TRBV5-1
DNA: TGCGCCAGCACCTCTGGAGGAGGGATTTTCACAGATACGCAGTATTTT
CDR3: CASTSGGGIFTDTQYF

size: -
D: TRBD2
J: TRBJ2-2
length: 16
V: TRBV7-2
DNA: TGTGCCAGCAGCTTAGAGTGGCGGGGGGGAACCGGGGAGCTGTTTTTT
CDR3: CASSLEWRGGTGELFF

size: -
D: -
J: TRBJ1-4
length: 14
V: TRBV10-1
DNA: TGCGCCAGCAGTGAGCTAGTTGGGAATGAAAAACTGTTTTTT
CDR3: CASSELVGNEKLFF

size: -
D: TRBD1
J: TRBJ1-4
length: 19
V: TRBV15
DNA: TGTGCCACCAGCAGAGCCCCAAGGGATCAGGGACAGGATTATGAAAAACTGTTTTTT
CDR3: CATSRAPRDQGQDYEKLFF

size: -
D: TRBD1
J: TRBJ2-2
length: 19
V: TRBV9
DNA: TGTGCCAGCAGCGTAAGGGGCCGGAGGGTCAGGGGGCTGTCCGGGGAGCTGTTTTTT
CDR3: CASSVRGRRVRGLSGELFF

size: -
D: -
J: TRBJ1-1
length: 13
V: TRBV18
DNA: TGTGCCAGCAGAAGACAGGAGAACACTGAAGCTTTCTTT
CDR3: CASRRQENTEAFF

size: -
D: TRBD1
J: TRBJ1-5
length: 16
V: TRBV25-1
DNA: TGTGCCAGCAGTGAATTTGGAGTCCCAGGGGGTCAGCCCCAGCATTTT
CDR3: CASSEFGVPGGQPQHF

size: -
D: -
J: TRBJ1-1
length: 13
V: TRBV5-4
DNA: TGTGCCAGCAGCATCGGGGTGAACACTGAAGCTTTCTTT
CDR3: CASSIGVNTEAFF

size: -
D: TRBD1
J: TRBJ1-2
length: 16
V: TRBV4-1
DNA: TGCGCCAGCAGCGATTTAGGGACAGGGACTAACTATGGCTACACCTTC
CDR3: CASSDLGTGTNYGYTF

size: -
D: TRBD2
J: TRBJ2-2
length: 16
V: TRBV11-3
DNA: TGTGCCAGCAGCACTGGACTAGCGGCTACCACCGGGGAGCTGTTTTTT
CDR3: CASSTGLAATTGELFF

size: once
D: -
J: TRBJ1-4
length: 18
V: TRBV30
DNA: TGTGCCTGGAGACCCACCTTACCCACAAAACCATTAAATGAAAAACTGTTTTTT
CDR3: CAWRPTLPTKPLNEKLFF

size: -
D: TRBD2
J: TRBJ2-5
length: 15
V: TRBV28
DNA: TGTGCCAGCAGTTCGCTAGCGGGAGGGCAAGAGACCCAGTACTTC
CDR3: CASSSLAGGQETQYF

size: -
D: TRBD1
J: TRBJ2-3
length: 15
V: TRBV7-8
DNA: TGTGCCAGCAGGCCCAGGGGGCGCCGGACAGATACGCAGTATTTT
CDR3: CASRPRGRRTDTQYF

size: once
D: -
J: TRBJ2-7
length: 13
V: TRBV5-6
DNA: TGTGCCAGCAGCCCGGAGGGCGCCTACGAGCAGTACTTC
CDR3: CASSPEGAYEQYF

size: once
D: -
J: TRBJ2-1
length: 13
V: TRBV11-2
DNA: TGTGCCAGCAGCGCGGACAGAGCTAATGAGCAGTTCTTC
CDR3: CASSADRANEQFF

size: -
D: -
J: TRBJ2-2
length: 13
V: TRBV28
DNA: TGTGCCAGCGGGACACCGAACACCGGGGAGCTGTTTTTT
CDR3: CASGTPNTGELFF

size: -
D: TRBD2
J: TRBJ2-7
length: 16
V: TRBV4-1
DNA: TGCGCCAGCAGCCAAGGCCCAGCGGGGGCAGAATACGAGCAGTACTTC
CDR3: CASSQGPAGAEYEQYF

size: -
D: TRBD2
J: TRBJ2-3
length: 13
V: TRBV29-1
DNA: TGCAGCGGAGCGGGGGGGCTCACAGATACGCAGTATTTT
CDR3: CSGAGGLTDTQYF

size: -
D: -
J: TRBJ2-4
length: 15
V: TRBV27
DNA: TGTGCCAGCAGTCCCCAGGGGCGATCCAAAAACATTCAGTACTTC
CDR3: CASSPQGRSKNIQYF

size: once
D: TRBD2
J: TRBJ2-2
length: 18
V: TRBV29-1
DNA: TGCAGCGTGGGGCGACTAGCGGGGGACCAGGGTAGCACCGGGGAGCTGTTTTTT
CDR3: CSVGRLAGDQGSTGELFF

size: -
D: -
J: TRBJ2-4
length: 21
V: TRBV4-1
DNA: TGCGCCAGCAGCCAATTTTATGCGGAGCGAGTAAGGAGGGGAGCCAAAAACATTCAGTACTTC
CDR3: CASSQFYAERVRRGAKNIQYF

size: -
D: -
J: TRBJ2-3
length: 14
V: TRBV6-5
DNA: TGTGCCAGCAGTTACACGACCAGCGCAGATACGCAGTATTTT
CDR3: CASSYTTSADTQYF

size: -
D: -
J: TRBJ2-7
length: 13
V: TRBV7-9
DNA: TGTGCCACCAGGAGAGGGCCCTCCTACGAGCAGTACTTC
CDR3: CATRRGPSYEQYF

size: -
D: -
J: TRBJ1-1
length: 11
V: TRBV6-1
DNA: TGTGCCAGCAGTGAAGGAGGTGAAGCTTTCTTT
CDR3: CASSEGGEAFF

size: -
D: -
J: TRBJ1-5
length: 17
V: TRBV4-3
DNA: TGCGCCAGCAGCCAAGACCGGCGAGGCTATAGCAATCAGCCCCAGCATTTT
CDR3: CASSQDRRGYSNQPQHF

size: -
D: -
J: TRBJ1-5
length: 13
V: TRBV30
DNA: TGTGCCTGGAGCTCGGGCAGGGATCAGCCCCAGCATTTT
CDR3: CAWSSGRDQPQHF

size: -
D: -
J: TRBJ1-2
length: 11
V: TRBV20-1
DNA: TGCAGTGCCCCAGAGGGGGGGGGCTACACCTTC
CDR3: CSAPEGGGYTF

size: -
D: TRBD1
J: TRBJ1-2
length: 14
V: TRBV7-9
DNA: TGTGCCAGCAGCTTAGCGCGACAGGGAGGAGGCTACACCTTC
CDR3: CASSLARQGGGYTF